This entry concerns a single T cell receptor beta chain. Its antigen remains unknown. The data originate from a study of T cell responses to AZD1222 COVID-19 vaccine. The study's findings and limits: The reported proportion of spike-specific TCRs targeting unmutated variant regions was nearly half.

Profiled with immunoSEQ multiplex PCR; TCRdb holds only in-frame clones, not every one. Among 110,000 or so clones, around 87% were seen once, and the ten largest hold 3%. The germline V gene encodes CDR1 MNHEY and CDR2 SVGEGT. With V trimmed by 4 bases and J by 1 base, 8 bases remained unmatched. The CDR3 runs 16 residues. The clonotype originates from an adult who received the AZD1222 COVID-19 vaccine. The source material was peripheral blood, sampled 28 days after the second AZD1222 dose. The rearrangement links TRBV6-2 or TRBV6-3 to TRBJ2-3, with TRBD1 identical over 7 bases. CDR3 sequence: CASSSNPGTGTDTQYF. The DNA for the CDR3 is TGTGCCAGCAGTTCCAATCCGGGGACAGGCACAGATACGCAGTATTTT.